These T cell receptor beta chains were read from a single sample in a study of memory CD4+ T cells and cytomegalovirus serostatus. Method: immunoSEQ multiplex PCR; TCRdb's copy keeps in-frame clones and lacks some. The repertoire holds approximately 74,000 clones, with approximately 80% as singletons. Sequencing input: memory CD4+ T cells from blood. Source of these receptors: an adult in good health and CMV-seropositive. The CDR3 runs from the conserved cysteine through the conserved F or W. The D gene is left open where the match is weak. For some rows the clone size is stated as once, few or many, or as a class when expanded; others skip it.

J | V | size | D | DNA | CDR3
TRBJ1-1 | TRBV21-1 | medium-sized | NA | TGTGCCGGGAGGGACAGGAGAAACACTGAAGCTTTCTTT | CAGRDRRNTEAFF
TRBJ2-1 | TRBV27 | NA | NA | TGTGCCAGCAGCTTCGGAGTTACGCCCTACAATGAGCAGTTCTTC | CASSFGVTPYNEQFF
TRBJ2-1 | TRBV15 | NA | NA | TGTGCCACCAGCACCTCTGGGCGGGACAGCTCCTACAATGAGCAGTTCTTC | CATSTSGRDSSYNEQFF
TRBJ2-1 | TRBV7-3 | NA | TRBD2 | TGTGCCAGCAGCCGGACTAGCGGGAGCTCCTACAATGAGCAGTTCTTC | CASSRTSGSSYNEQFF
TRBJ2-7 | TRBV4-1 | NA | TRBD1 | TGCGCCAGCAGTTCTCTAACAGGGGGCGAACTCTACGAGCAGTACTTC | CASSSLTGGELYEQYF
TRBJ2-2 | TRBV30 | NA | NA | TGTGCCTGGAGTAAACAGGGTGCGAACACCGGGGAGCTGTTTTTT | CAWSKQGANTGELFF
TRBJ1-2 | TRBV29-1 | few | NA | TGCAGCGTTGAAAAGGGCTATGGCTACACCTTC | CSVEKGYGYTF
TRBJ2-7 | TRBV27 | NA | TRBD1 | TGTGCCAGCAGTGGGTTACCACCGACAGGGAAAACCTACGAGCAGTACTTC | CASSGLPPTGKTYEQYF
TRBJ1-6 | TRBV30 | NA | NA | TGTGCCTGGAGTGTATCAGCCTCCTATAATTCACCCCTCCACTTT | CAWSVSASYNSPLHF
TRBJ2-7 | TRBV6-1 | NA | NA | TGTGCCAGCAGTGCGTACAGGGAAAACGAGCAGTACTTC | CASSAYRENEQYF
TRBJ1-3 | TRBV2 | NA | TRBD1 | TGTGCCAGCAGTGGACAGGGGGCTATCGGAAACACCATATATTTT | CASSGQGAIGNTIYF
TRBJ2-5 | TRBV2 | NA | NA | TGTGCCAGCAGTGAAGATAGCGGCCGGGGGGAGACCCAGTACTTC | CASSEDSGRGETQYF
TRBJ2-1 | TRBV28 | NA | TRBD2 | TGTGCCAGCAGATCCAGTACCGGGACTAGCGGGGAGGGGTTCTTC | CASRSSTGTSGEGFF
TRBJ1-2 | TRBV25-1 | few | NA | TGTGCCAGCAGTGAATCTGGGGGAGGTGGCTACACCTTC | CASSESGGGGYTF
TRBJ1-5 | TRBV19 | few | NA | TGTGCCAGTAGTATAGCACGTAACAATCAGCCCCAGCATTTT | CASSIARNNQPQHF
TRBJ1-2 | TRBV7-9 | NA | NA | TGTGCCAGCAGCTTAGGGGCGAGGACAGAAGGCTACACCTTC | CASSLGARTEGYTF